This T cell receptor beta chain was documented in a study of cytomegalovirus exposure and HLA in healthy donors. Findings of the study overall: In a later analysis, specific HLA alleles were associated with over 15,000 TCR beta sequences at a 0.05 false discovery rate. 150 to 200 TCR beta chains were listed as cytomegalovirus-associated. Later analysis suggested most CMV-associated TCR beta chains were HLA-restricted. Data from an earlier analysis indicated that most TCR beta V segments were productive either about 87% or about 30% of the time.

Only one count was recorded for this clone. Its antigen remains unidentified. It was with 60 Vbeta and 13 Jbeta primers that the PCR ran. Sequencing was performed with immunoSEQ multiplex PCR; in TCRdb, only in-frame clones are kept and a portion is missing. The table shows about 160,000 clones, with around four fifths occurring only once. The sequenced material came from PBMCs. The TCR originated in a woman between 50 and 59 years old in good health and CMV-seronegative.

CDR3 amino acids: CASSLELAPFYEQYF. The CDR3 DNA follows: TGCGCCAGCAGCTTGGAACTAGCGCCCTTCTACGAGCAGTACTTC. The chain links TRBV5-1 to TRBJ2-7; 7 bases fit TRBD2. CDR3 length: 15 amino acids. V trimming: 0 bases; J trimming: 3 bases; junction bases outside the gene matches: 6. In germline, CDR1 is SGHRS, CDR2 YFSETQ.